Listed below are T cell receptor beta chains from one sample, sequenced in a study of OX40 agonist ivuxolimab in advanced cancers. Assay: immunoSEQ multiplex PCR; the TCRdb copy retains only in-frame clones and omits some. The table has roughly 71,000 clones, roughly 84% seen once. The sample here was CD4+ or CD8+ T cells sorted from blood, taken in a trial of the OX40 agonist ivuxolimab. These receptors were taken from an adult with an advanced solid tumor such as melanoma, head and neck, liver or kidney cancer. The CDR3 runs from the conserved cysteine through the conserved F or W. A D gene is named only where the DNA matches it firmly.

d_gene	v_gene	j_gene	CDR3aa
.	TRBV27	TRBJ2-5	CASSFGMTQYF
.	TRBV7-9	TRBJ2-2	CASSLGQVAGELFF
.	TRBV28	TRBJ1-1	CASSSGGENTEAFF
.	TRBV27	TRBJ2-1	CASKISENYNEQFF
TRBD1	TRBV18	TRBJ1-4	CASSPTGVYEKLFF
.	TRBV11-2	TRBJ2-7	CASRLAGEAYEQYF
TRBD1	TRBV4-1	TRBJ2-7	CASSPQGQGPLEQYF
.	TRBV6-1	TRBJ2-3	CASSEDDRRRTDTQYF
.	TRBV7-2	TRBJ2-7	CASSSDMLLVPDEQYF
.	TRBV27	TRBJ2-7	CASSFGREANEQYF
.	TRBV25-1	TRBJ1-1	CASSEYSRGWKAFF
TRBD2	TRBV11-2	TRBJ2-3	CASSLVSRRGYTQYF
.	TRBV9	TRBJ2-3	CASSVVPRGDTQYF
TRBD1	TRBV2	TRBJ2-5	CASMRGPQETQYF
.	TRBV28	TRBJ1-2	CASSVGTEDYGYTF
.	TRBV28	TRBJ1-5	CASTDRPRGGQPQHF
TRBD1	TRBV4-2	TRBJ1-1	CASSQAGGANTEAFF
TRBD2	TRBV5-8	TRBJ2-5	CASSITSGRVETQYF
.	TRBV4-1	TRBJ1-2	CASSQEPRGLGGYTF
.	TRBV5-8	TRBJ1-2	CASSPGVGGYTF
TRBD1	TRBV19	TRBJ1-4	CASTDRAHIGLFF
.	TRBV27	TRBJ1-4	CASRDRAGANEKLFF
TRBD1	TRBV29-1	TRBJ1-4	CSVAEQGTNEKLFF
TRBD2	TRBV27	TRBJ2-1	CASSPPAGGRGGHEQFF
.	TRBV2	TRBJ1-2	CASSDGSYGYTF
.	TRBV9	TRBJ1-1	CASTRGVGTEAFF
.	TRBV5-1	TRBJ2-2	CASSPNNFAGELFF
.	TRBV5-1	TRBJ2-5	CASKGGRPQETQYF
.	TRBV4-3	TRBJ2-7	CASSQRSVGRNNEQYF
.	TRBV7-9	TRBJ1-5	CASSSLFDSNQPQHF
TRBD1	TRBV6-1	TRBJ1-3	CASRSGTGSGNTIYF
.	TRBV6-5	TRBJ2-7	CASSYSDEQYF
TRBD1	TRBV28	TRBJ1-5	CASRKGQGHQPQHF
TRBD2	TRBV6-6	TRBJ2-4	CASSRGLAGTIQYF
.	TRBV5-4	TRBJ2-1	CASSLVGSRNEQFF
.	TRBV27	TRBJ2-7	CASRDRLYEQYF
TRBD2	TRBV6-1	TRBJ2-7	CASSVLAGGLGEQYF
TRBD2	TRBV7-2	TRBJ2-3	CASSLVGGGNPDTQYF
.	TRBV30	TRBJ1-1	CAWSVGGAGRGTEAFF
.	TRBV7-7	TRBJ2-2	CASSRDWSGELFF
TRBD1	TRBV19	TRBJ1-2	CASSQGQGDGYTF
TRBD2	TRBV5-4	TRBJ2-1	CASSLRGGYNEQFF
.	TRBV5-1	TRBJ2-5	CASTLEGRETQYF
.	TRBV28	TRBJ2-4	CASTRWAKNIQYF
TRBD2	TRBV11-3	TRBJ2-1	CASSLGAGGGYEQFF
.	TRBV7-2	TRBJ1-5	CASSLNGQRINQPQHF
TRBD1	TRBV19	TRBJ2-7	CASRSPGQGRDYEQYF